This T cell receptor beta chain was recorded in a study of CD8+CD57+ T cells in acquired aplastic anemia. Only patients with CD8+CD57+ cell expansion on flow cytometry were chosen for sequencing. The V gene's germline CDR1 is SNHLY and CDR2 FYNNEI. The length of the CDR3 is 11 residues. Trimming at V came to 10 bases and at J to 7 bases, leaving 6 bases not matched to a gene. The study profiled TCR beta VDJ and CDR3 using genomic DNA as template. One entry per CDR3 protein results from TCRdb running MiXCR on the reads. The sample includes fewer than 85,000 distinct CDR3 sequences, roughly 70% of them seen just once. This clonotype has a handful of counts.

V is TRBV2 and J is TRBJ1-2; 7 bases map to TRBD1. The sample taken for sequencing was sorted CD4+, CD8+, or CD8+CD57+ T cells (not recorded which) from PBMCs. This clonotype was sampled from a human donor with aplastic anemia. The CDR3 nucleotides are TGTGCCACCCGACAGGGCGGTGGCTACACCTTC. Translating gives CATRQGGGYTF.